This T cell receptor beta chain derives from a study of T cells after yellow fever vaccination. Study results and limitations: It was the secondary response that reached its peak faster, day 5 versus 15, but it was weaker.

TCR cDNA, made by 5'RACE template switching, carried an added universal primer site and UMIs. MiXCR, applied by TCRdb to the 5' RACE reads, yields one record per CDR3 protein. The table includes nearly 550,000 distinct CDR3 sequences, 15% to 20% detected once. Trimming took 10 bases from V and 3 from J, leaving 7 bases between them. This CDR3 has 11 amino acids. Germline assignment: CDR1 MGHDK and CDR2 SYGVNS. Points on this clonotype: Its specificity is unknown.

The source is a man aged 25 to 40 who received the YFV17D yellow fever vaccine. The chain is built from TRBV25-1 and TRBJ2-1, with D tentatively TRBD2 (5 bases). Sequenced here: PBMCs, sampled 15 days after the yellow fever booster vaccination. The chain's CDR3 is CATDYYNEQFF. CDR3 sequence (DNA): TGTGCCACTGACTACTACAATGAGCAGTTCTTC.